The clone carrying this TCR beta chain was observed many times. Building of the TCR beta libraries involved iRepertoire HTBI primers and Arm-PCR of CDR3 regions. TCRdb re-analysed the multiplex PCR reads in MiXCR, keeping a single row per CDR3 protein. The sample records around 460,000 distinct CDR3 sequences, around a fifth being singletons. V was trimmed by 0 bases and J by 4 bases, leaving 15 bases between them. Germline V gives CDR1 MNHEY, CDR2 SVGEGT. The CDR3 is 16 amino acids. This sample is drawn from a study of regulatory T cells in long-lasting Graves disease. The sample's time point: persistent/refractory GD, antithyroid drugs over 5 years with positive TRAb. PBMC RNA was the source of the TCR library.

This material consisted of peripheral blood mononuclear cells (PBMCs), taken when the disease was refractory, from a patient treated with antithyroid drugs. The rearrangement uses TRBV6-2 or TRBV6-3 and TRBJ2-5; TRBD2 might be the D (6 bases). The sequence was collected from a female donor with Graves disease. CDR3 sequence: CASSYSVGGPGETQYF. CDR3 nucleotides: TGTGCCAGCAGTTACTCGGTGGGAGGCCCAGGAGAGACCCAGTACTTC.